The 4 T cell receptor beta chains presented below share a single source sample, sequenced in a study of T cells in Graves' hyperthyroidism and ophthalmopathy. Template material for amplifying TCR beta CDR3 regions consisted of RNA transcripts. RT-PCR in the first round (using the HTBI primer set) targeted the TCR CDR3. TCRdb re-called the multiplex PCR reads with MiXCR, one entry per CDR3 protein. The sample contains about 740,000 distinct CDR3 sequences, about 14% of which appear only once. Sequencing input: blood. The receptors come from a woman aged 18-30 years with Graves' hyperthyroidism.

This clonotype was detected only a few times. V usage is TRBV4-1 and J usage is TRBJ2-5; D is uncertain. CDR1 is MGHRA and CDR2 is YSYEKL in the germline V gene. V lost 5 bases and J 2 bases, leaving 12 bases between the germline ends. CDR3 size: 14 residues. The CDR3 here is CASSSVQIQETQYF. The CDR3 region has the DNA TGCGCCAGCAGCTCAGTCCAGATACAAGAGACCCAGTACTTC.

V is TRBV20-1 and J is TRBJ1-3, with TRBD1 as a possible D gene (5 bases). Per germline, CDR1 DFQATT and CDR2 SNEGSKA (reference sequence). CDR3 length: 14 amino acids. V lost 3 bases to trimming and J lost 0 bases, with 9 bases between them. This chain's CDR3 is CSARRQSSGNTIYF. DNA of the CDR3: TGCAGTGCTAGGAGACAGAGCTCTGGAAACACCATATATTTT.

The CDR3 bases are TGTGCCAGCAGCTACGGGCCTAGCGGGAGCACAGATACGCAGTATTTT. Protein: CASSYGPSGSTDTQYF. The chain recombines TRBV14 with TRBJ2-3; 8 nucleotides match TRBD2. Germline CDR1 SGHDN, CDR2 FVKESK. This CDR3 is built from 16 residues. V was clipped by 5 bases and J by 0 bases; unmatched bases: 7.

This clonotype was counted ten times or more. This sequence joins TRBV7-3 and TRBJ1-1; possibly TRBD1 for D (6 bases). Trimming left V 5 bases short and J 2 bases short, with 15 bases between. Germline CDR1 SGHTA, CDR2 FQGTGA. The CDR3 spans 15 residues. CDR3 loop: CASSEGVGPNTEAFF. For the CDR3, the DNA is TGTGCCAGCAGCGAGGGGGTCGGCCCCAACACTGAAGCTTTCTTT.